This TCR beta chain was documented in a study of CD8 T cells in ankylosing spondylitis (dated by TCRdb to about 2017). Regarding the complete study: T cell receptor beta repertoires were profiled in healthy donors and ankylosing spondylitis patients so that disease-linked TCR variants could be found. In total, the full study cohort was made up of about 99 healthy donors and some 26 ankylosing spondylitis patients. Peripheral blood was sampled, and synovial fluid was also collected from ankylosing spondylitis patients. The full study reports these points: Some motif variants were previously reported in synovial fluid and blood of reactive arthritis patients, suggesting common disease-initiation mechanisms. A TCR beta motif of roughly 8 highly homologous amino acid variants appeared characteristic of blood from ankylosing spondylitis patients. The disease-linked clones were reported as significantly enriched in matched synovial fluid samples from ankylosing spondylitis patients. The disease-linked clones had a CD8+ phenotype and were found at relatively low frequencies in peripheral blood.

As for this clonotype: The target of this receptor is not known. It has no much larger one-base neighbor in the sample; base qualities were not kept.

V is shortened by 1 base, J by 0 bases, and the region joining them spans 6 bases. CDR1 SGHAT and CDR2 FQNNGV were looked up in the germline V gene. The CDR3 runs 14 residues from the cysteine to the phenylalanine. Just the 42-base CDR3 DNA is kept, in frame starting at base 1. The instrument was an Illumina HiSeq 2500. TCR beta libraries were prepared by quantitative 5'-RACE with molecular barcodes. The authors' pipeline ran thus. A new computational method, built on a probabilistic model of VDJ rearrangement, was used to identify disease-linked TCR variants. TCRdb took the public reads, trimmed them with fastp at Q25, ran MiXCR for clone calling and kept in-frame beta chains. Entries are consolidated by CDR3 protein sequence, retaining the most common genes and DNA. The V and J calls and clone size are TCRdb's, not the authors'. For this sample the table gives under 300,000 distinct CDR3 sequences, of which under 20% were detected only once. The ten largest make up around 30% of the sample.

The source of this sequence is a male donor with ankylosing spondylitis or in good health (not recorded which). Sequences were obtained from blood, either unsorted or a sorted T cell fraction (not recorded which). Recombination linked TRBV11-2 to TRBJ1-1; the D gene remains uncertain. The CDR3 loop reads CASSLGAVNTEAFF. The DNA is TGTGCCAGCAGCTTAGGGGCGGTGAACACTGAAGCTTTCTTT.